This is a list of T cell receptor beta chains from one sample in a study of blood T cells in healthy people across ages. TCRdb reprocessed the 5' RACE reads via MiXCR and lists one record per CDR3 protein. The sample records about 1,800,000 distinct CDR3 sequences, about 28% being singletons. Specimen: blood. The receptor source for this set is a young woman in good health. CDR3s include the opening cysteine and the closing phenylalanine or tryptophan. A D gene is named only where the DNA matches it firmly. Expanded clones get a size class; other rows say once, few or many, or leave the size out.

TRBV12-5	NA	TRBJ1-2	NA	TGTGCTAGTGGTTTGGGACTTGGGGCGGGGAACACTGGCTACACCTTC	CASGLGLGAGNTGYTF
TRBV7-6	NA	TRBJ2-1	many	TGTGCCAGCAGCCACGGGGCCGATTACAATGAGCAGTTCTTC	CASSHGADYNEQFF
TRBV28	NA	TRBJ1-5	NA	TGTGCCAGCAGTTCCCTTTTCGAGGGAAAAGGTCAGCCCCAGCATTTT	CASSSLFEGKGQPQHF
TRBV7-2	NA	TRBJ1-5	NA	TGTGCCAGCAGCGTGACAGCGGGGGGCAATCAGCCCCAGCATTTT	CASSVTAGGNQPQHF
TRBV3-1	NA	TRBJ2-7	NA	TGTGCCAGCAGCCAGCGGGGTGGATACGAGCAGTACTTC	CASSQRGGYEQYF
TRBV7-9	NA	TRBJ1-6	few	TGTGCCAGCAGCTTCCAAGCGAACTATAATTCACCCCTCCACTTT	CASSFQANYNSPLHF
TRBV5-1	TRBD2	TRBJ2-1	NA	TGCGCCAGCAGCTGGCTAGCGGGAGGCGTAAGGGACAATGAGCAGTTCTTC	CASSWLAGGVRDNEQFF
TRBV18	NA	TRBJ1-2	many	TGTGCCAGCTCACCACCGGTGGGCTATGGCTACACCTTC	CASSPPVGYGYTF
TRBV6-5	NA	TRBJ2-7	NA	TGTGCCAGCAGCCGCGGGTCAGTGGGGGACTACGAGCAGTACTTC	CASSRGSVGDYEQYF
TRBV15	NA	TRBJ2-6	many	TGTGCCACCAGCATAGGGGGCTCTGGGGCCAACGTCCTGACTTTC	CATSIGGSGANVLTF
TRBV12-3/TRBV12-4	TRBD1	TRBJ2-7	many	TGTGCCAGCTCCGAAACGGGACAGAGGACCTACGAGCAGTACTTC	CASSETGQRTYEQYF
TRBV3-1	TRBD2	TRBJ2-4	few	TGTGCCAGCAGCGCATGGACTAGCGGGGATATAGCCAAAAACATTCAGTACTTC	CASSAWTSGDIAKNIQYF
TRBV10-2	TRBD1	TRBJ2-2	once	TGCGCCAGCAGGCCGGGACAGGGGGTAGGCGGGCTAAACACCGGGGAGCTGTGTTTT	CASRPGQGVGGLNTGELCF
TRBV7-3	TRBD2	TRBJ2-3	NA	TGTGCCAGCAGCCGGGGACTACCCCCTTCCACAGATACGCAGTATTTT	CASSRGLPPSTDTQYF
TRBV29-1	TRBD2	TRBJ2-7	many	TGCAGCGTGGGGACTAGCGGGAGATCGTACGAGCAGTACTTC	CSVGTSGRSYEQYF
TRBV9	NA	TRBJ1-2	NA	TGTGCCAGCAGCGCCCCCCCACGGGACCCGCGGGACTATGGCTACACCTTC	CASSAPPRDPRDYGYTF
TRBV27	NA	TRBJ2-7	NA	TGTGTCAGCAGGGGGGACTCCTACGAGCAGTACTTC	CVSRGDSYEQYF
TRBV20-1	NA	TRBJ2-7	many	TGCAGTGCTAGAGATCGAGACGAGCAGTACTTC	CSARDRDEQYF
TRBV20-1	NA	TRBJ2-1	few	TGCAGTGCTAGGGGGGCGGACCGGGCTTACAATGAGCAGTTCTTC	CSARGADRAYNEQFF
TRBV12-3/TRBV12-4	TRBD1	TRBJ2-1	few	TGTGCCAGCACACTAACGCCGGGACAGGGGGCAGGGAATGAGCAGTTCTTC	CASTLTPGQGAGNEQFF
TRBV5-1	NA	TRBJ1-4	NA	TGCGCCAGCAGCTTTACGGGACCGGGACCCGGGGATGAAAAACTGTTTTTT	CASSFTGPGPGDEKLFF
TRBV7-9	NA	TRBJ2-7	few	TGTGCCAGCAGCTTAGGATCGCTCGGGCGGGACAGAGATTACGAGCAGTACTTC	CASSLGSLGRDRDYEQYF
TRBV2	TRBD1	TRBJ2-2	NA	TGTGCCAGCTCCGGGACAGTACTCGGGGAGCTGTTTTTT	CASSGTVLGELFF
TRBV5-1	NA	TRBJ2-3	NA	TGCGCCAGCACTAAGGGCCCCCGCACAGATACGCAGTATTTT	CASTKGPRTDTQYF
TRBV7-9	NA	TRBJ2-1	NA	TGTGCCCGCAGCTCAGGGGGGGAGACCCAGTTCTTC	CARSSGGETQFF
TRBV7-9	TRBD2	TRBJ2-1	few	TGTGCCAGCAGCCATCCGGGCGGCACTAGCGGGAGTGGTAATGAGCAGTTCTTC	CASSHPGGTSGSGNEQFF
TRBV6-5	NA	TRBJ2-7	NA	TGTGCCAGTAGTCCCGTCTGGGACGCCTACGAGCAGTACTTC	CASSPVWDAYEQYF
TRBV5-1	TRBD2	TRBJ2-3	NA	TGCGCCAGCAGCTCAACCGGGGGGTTCACAGATACGCAGTATTTT	CASSSTGGFTDTQYF
TRBV4-2	NA	TRBJ2-3	NA	TGTGCCAGCAGCCAAGGGACCGCCTCTAGCACAGATACGCAGTATTTT	CASSQGTASSTDTQYF
TRBV5-1	NA	TRBJ1-1	few	TGCGCCAGCAGCTTGTTGGGACAAAGCACTGAAGCTTTCTTT	CASSLLGQSTEAFF
TRBV15	NA	TRBJ1-2	few	TGTGCCACCAGCAGAGATCGGGCCTTTCCCGGCTACACCTTC	CATSRDRAFPGYTF
TRBV2	TRBD2	TRBJ2-4	once	TGTGCCAGCAGTGGGACTAGCAGGCTAGCCAAAAACATTCAGTACTTC	CASSGTSRLAKNIQYF
TRBV9	NA	TRBJ2-7	many	TGTGCCAGCAGCGTAGAATCAGGGGCCGAGCAGTACTTC	CASSVESGAEQYF
TRBV5-5	NA	TRBJ2-1	few	TGTGCCAGCAGCTTGTTGGGGGCGGCCAATGAGCAGTTCTTC	CASSLLGAANEQFF
TRBV12-3/TRBV12-4	NA	TRBJ2-3	NA	TGTGCCAGCAGTCGCCCGGGACCCAGCGCAGATACGCAGTATTTT	CASSRPGPSADTQYF
TRBV6-1	NA	TRBJ2-7	few	TGTGCCAGCAGCAGTGGCTCCCGCTCCTACGAGCAGTACTTC	CASSSGSRSYEQYF
TRBV13	TRBD1	TRBJ1-6	few	TGTGCCAGCAGCTTAGTAGCGGGTACAGGGGGTAATTCACCCCTCCACTTT	CASSLVAGTGGNSPLHF
TRBV7-4	TRBD1	TRBJ1-2	NA	TGTGCCAGCAGCCCGGACAGGGGGCATGAGGTTAATGGCTACACCTTC	CASSPDRGHEVNGYTF
TRBV20-1	NA	TRBJ2-2	few	TGCAGTGCCCTGGGGGAAAAGGAGCTGTTTTTT	CSALGEKELFF
TRBV4-3	TRBD1	TRBJ2-6	few	TGCGCCAGCAGCCAAGGTCCCTACCGGGACAGATTGTCGAACGTCCTGACTTTC	CASSQGPYRDRLSNVLTF
TRBV6-2/TRBV6-3	NA	TRBJ2-6	NA	TGTGCCGGCAGGGACGGGGGCAACTCTGGGGCCAACGTCCTGACTTTC	CAGRDGGNSGANVLTF
TRBV18	TRBD1	TRBJ1-2	NA	TGTGCCAGCTCACTTAACGGACAGGGATGGTCGAGCGGCTACACCTTC	CASSLNGQGWSSGYTF
TRBV28	NA	TRBJ1-2	NA	TGTGCCAGCAGTTTGGCGCCCCAGGGCTGGGGCTACACCTTC	CASSLAPQGWGYTF